This entry lists 19 T cell receptor beta chains sequenced from one sample in a study of T cells in Graves' hyperthyroidism and ophthalmopathy. Authors of the study amplified TCR beta CDR3 regions from RNA transcripts. Carried out on the TCR CDR3, a first-round RT-PCR used the HTBI primer set. TCRdb reprocessed the multiplex PCR reads with MiXCR, giving one entry per CDR3 protein. The sample has roughly 520,000 distinct CDR3 sequences, around 24% seen once. Sequenced material: blood. These receptors originate from a woman in her twenties or thirties with Graves' ophthalmopathy.

The genes are TRBV12-3 or TRBV12-4 and TRBJ1-3; D is uncertain. This CDR3 has 13 residues. V lost 7 bases and J 4 bases, leaving 11 bases between the germline ends. The CDR3 DNA is TGTGCCAGCACCTCCGCCCTAGGAAACACCATATATTTT. This sequence encodes CASTSALGNTIYF.

Many counts were recorded for this clonotype. The CDR3 region has the DNA TGCAGCGTTGTCTTTGAGGGAGAGACCCAGTACTTC. It is translated as CSVVFEGETQYF. The V and J genes are TRBV29-1 and TRBJ2-5; D perhaps matches TRBD2 (5 bases). The CDR3 covers 12 residues. Germline V gene lookup returns CDR1 SQVTM and CDR2 ANQGSEA. The ends were cut back, 4 bases at V and 4 bases at J, with 10 bases in the middle. The full variable domain, in which reference TRBV29-1 and TRBJ2-5 provide the parts outside the CDR3, is SAVISQKPSRDICQRGTSLTIQCQVDSQVTMMFWYRQQPGQSLTLIATANQGSEATYESGFVIDKFPISRPNLTFSTLTVSNMSPEDSSIYLCSVVFEGETQYFGPGTRLLVL.

This clonotype was seen ten or more times. The V gene is TRBV6-6, the J gene TRBJ1-2; 9 bases are shared with TRBD1. Germline lookup yields CDR1 MNHNY and CDR2 SVGAGI (reference sequence). The J segment lost 4 bases and the V segment lost 5 bases, leaving 8 bases of the junction unmatched. The CDR3 runs 15 residues. The CDR3, as DNA: TGTGCCAGCAGTACTGGACAGGGGACATTCTATGGCTACACCTTC. It yields the protein CASSTGQGTFYGYTF.

This clonotype showed up just a few times. It may be a read error: a sequence one base away is much more abundant. This chain links TRBV7-9 with TRBJ2-7; D is unresolved. Trimming pared 1 base from V and 2 bases from J, leaving 12 bases between. Germline V gene sequence: CDR1 SEHNR, CDR2 FQNEAQ (reference sequence). CDR3 length: 15 amino acids. CDR3 DNA sequence: TGTGCCAGCAGCTTAGAAGGGTTGGGTACCTACGAGCAGTACTTC. This encodes CASSLEGLGTYEQYF. Together with reference TRBV7-9 and TRBJ2-7, the CDR3 gives the full variable domain: DTGVSQNPRHKITKRGQNVTFRCDPISEHNRLYWYRQTLGQGPEFLTYFQNEAQLEKSRLLSDRFSAERPKGSFSTLEIQRTEQGDSAMYLCASSLEGLGTYEQYFGPGTRLTVT.

This clonotype appeared many times. The rearrangement uses TRBV7-3 and TRBJ1-2, with 8 bases that match TRBD1. The germline V gene has CDR1 SGHTA and CDR2 FQGTGA. V shed 5 bases and J 2 bases; nucleotides not matched to a gene: 7. The CDR3 sequence is 15 residues long. CDR3 sequence: CASSPGTGVNYGYTF. In DNA, the CDR3 is TGTGCCAGCAGCCCCGGGACAGGCGTAAACTATGGCTACACCTTC.

This clonotype was counted once. The chain has TRBV6-2 or TRBV6-3 and TRBJ2-7; no clear D gene. The ends were cut back, 7 bases at V and 1 base at J, with 14 bases in the middle. CDR3 length: 14 amino acids. Looked up from germline, CDR1 is MNHEY and CDR2 is SVGEGT. This CDR3 is CASTKPDGSYEQYF. The CDR3 nucleotides are TGTGCCAGCACTAAGCCGGACGGATCCTACGAGCAGTACTTC.

This clonotype was detected once. The chain recombines TRBV28 with TRBJ1-5; 7 nucleotides match TRBD1. Losses at the gene ends were 6 bases for V and 15 bases for J; bases not matched to a gene: 8. CDR1 is MDHEN, CDR2 SYDVKM, per germline. The CDR3 totals 11 residues. CDR3 loop: CASSDAGQSHF. In DNA form, the CDR3 reads TGTGCCAGCAGCGACGCGGGACAGTCGCATTTT. Full variable domain (outside the CDR3, taken from reference TRBV28 and TRBJ1-5): DVKVTQSSRYLVKRTGEKVFLECVQDMDHENMFWYRQDPGLGLRLIYFSYDVKMKEKGDIPEGYSVSREKKERFSLILESASTNQTSMYLCASSDAGQSHFGDGTRLSIL.

The chain links TRBV12-3 or TRBV12-4 to TRBJ2-2, with D possibly TRBD2 on 6 matching bases. V dropped 6 bases and J dropped 0 bases, with 8 bases sitting between them. This CDR3 region has 14 residues. The CDR3 here is CASRGGSNTGELFF. The CDR3 nucleotides are TGTGCCAGCAGGGGGGGATCGAACACCGGGGAGCTGTTTTTT.

The chain has TRBV3-1 and TRBJ1-2; TRBD1 might be the D (6 bases). The CDR3 is 15 amino acids. Germline-derived CDR1 and CDR2 are LGHDT and YNNKEL (reference sequence). V lost 1 base to trimming and J lost 7 bases, with 16 bases between them. CDR3 nucleotides: TGTGCCAGCAGCCAAGGTCACGGGGGCAGCTTTGGCTACACCTTC. It translates to CASSQGHGGSFGYTF.

The chain employs TRBV11-2 and TRBJ1-6; D may be TRBD1 (5 bases). The ends were cut back, 0 bases at V and 11 bases at J, with 11 bases in the middle. The CDR3 contains 14 residues. Germline V gives CDR1 SGHAT, CDR2 FQNNGV. The CDR3 region is CASSLDREFTPLHF. Written as DNA, the CDR3 is TGTGCCAGCAGCTTAGACAGGGAATTTACACCCCTCCACTTT.

The V call is TRBV28, the J call TRBJ2-7; D is uncertain. Germline assignment: CDR1 MDHEN and CDR2 SYDVKM. V was cut by 7 bases and J by 4 bases, with 11 bases left in between. The CDR3 has 12 amino acids. In nucleotides, the CDR3 is TGTGCCAGCAAACCTAAGGGATACGAGCAGTACTTC. It is translated as CASKPKGYEQYF.

V usage is TRBV4-1 and J usage is TRBJ2-7; perhaps TRBD1 as D (5 bases). The germline V gene encodes CDR1 MGHRA and CDR2 YSYEKL. This CDR3 spans 15 amino acids. V was pared by 1 base and J by 5 bases, with 15 bases between. CDR3 protein: CASSQADPRGDEQYF. The CDR3 coding sequence is TGCGCCAGCAGCCAAGCGGACCCTAGGGGCGACGAGCAGTACTTC.

This chain connects TRBV5-1 to TRBJ2-2; D ambiguous. The CDR3 contains 15 residues. Looked up from germline, CDR1 is SGHRS and CDR2 is YFSETQ. Trimming removed 3 bases at V and 0 bases at J, with 9 bases between. The CDR3 reads CASSSLSANTGELFF. The CDR3 DNA reads as TGCGCCAGCAGCTCACTATCGGCGAACACCGGGGAGCTGTTTTTT. Using reference TRBV5-1 and TRBJ2-2 for the parts outside the CDR3, the full variable domain is KAGVTQTPRYLIKTRGQQVTLSCSPISGHRSVSWYQQTPGQGLQFLFEYFSETQRNKGNFPGRFSGRQFSNSRSEMNVSTLELGDSALYLCASSSLSANTGELFFGEGSRLTVL.

This clonotype was seen at least ten times. V usage is TRBV6-2 or TRBV6-3 and J usage is TRBJ1-1, with D tentatively TRBD1 (6 bases). The V and J ends lost 2 bases and 1 base respectively, with 23 bases between them. CDR1 and CDR2 (germline): MNHEY, SVGEGT. This CDR3 contains 19 residues. CDR3 in DNA: TGTGCCAGCAGTTACGGTAGCGGGCGGGGGGCGCCGGGGAACACTGAAGCTTTCTTT. Amino acid sequence: CASSYGSGRGAPGNTEAFF.

This chain joins TRBV6-2 or TRBV6-3 and TRBJ2-7; TRBD1 matches 7 bases. CDR3 length equals 13 residues. The ends lost 11 bases at V and 10 bases at J; junction bases unmatched: 17. The germline V gene has CDR1 MNHEY and CDR2 SVGEGT. As DNA, the CDR3 is TGTGCCTGCTTCGACAGGGTTCGTGGCGATCAGTACTTC. Its translation: CACFDRVRGDQYF.

This clonotype showed up many times. V gene TRBV29-1 combines with J gene TRBJ2-5; D is unclear. V lost 4 bases, J lost 4 bases, and 4 bases lay in between. This CDR3 is built from 10 residues. Per germline, CDR1 SQVTM and CDR2 ANQGSEA. DNA for the CDR3: TGCAGCGTTGGAGGAGAGACCCAGTACTTC. This sequence encodes CSVGGETQYF.

This chain uses TRBV5-1 with TRBJ1-1; D is perhaps TRBD1 (5 bases). The length of the CDR3 is 15 residues. From germline, CDR1 is SGHRS and CDR2 YFSETQ. V lost 0 bases and J lost 4, with 13 bases in between. The CDR3 loop is CASSLGGPRATEAFF. CDR3 DNA sequence: TGCGCCAGCAGCTTGGGGGGACCAAGGGCCACTGAAGCTTTCTTT.

This rearrangement joins TRBV6-2 or TRBV6-3 to TRBJ1-2, with D maybe TRBD1 (6 bases). The CDR3 is 16 residues long. Germline loops: CDR1 MNHEY, CDR2 SVGEGT. V gave up 5 bases and J gave up 1 base, with 17 bases separating them. DNA for the CDR3: TGTGCCAGCAGTCTGAACAGGGACGGATTTAACTATGGCTACACCTTC. This codes for CASSLNRDGFNYGYTF.

V is TRBV30 and J is TRBJ2-7; 12 bases map to TRBD2. Looked up from germline, CDR1 is GTSNPN and CDR2 is SVGIG (reference sequence). J gave up 3 bases and V 3 bases, and 6 bases lay outside the gene matches. The CDR3 totals 15 residues. CDR3 residues: CAWRARGLAGYEQYF. The CDR3 nucleotides are TGTGCCTGGAGAGCGAGGGGACTAGCGGGCTACGAGCAGTACTTC.